This T cell receptor (beta chain) was documented in a study of blood T cell repertoires in COVID-19. Whole-study context: PBMCs, B-cell-depleted T cells, or T cells provided the cDNA or gDNA that made up the material.

Trimming pared 6 bases from V and 4 bases from J, leaving 9 bases between. Germline CDR1 and CDR2: MDHEN and SYDVKM. The CDR3 totals 12 residues. TCRdb keeps only in-frame clones here, not all; method: immunoSEQ multiplex PCR. The sample includes 210,000 or so clones, roughly 94% seen only once; the top ten take 1.2%. The sequence was obtained from a man aged 25 to 40 with acute or convalescent COVID-19. The specimen was peripheral blood. V gene TRBV28 combines with J gene TRBJ1-2, with TRBD1 as a possible D gene (5 bases). In nucleotides, the CDR3 is TGTGCCAGCAGCGGACAAAGCTATGGCTACACCTTC. Residues: CASSGQSYGYTF.